Listed below are T cell receptor beta chains from one sample, sequenced in a study of blood T cell repertoires in COVID-19. Measured with immunoSEQ multiplex PCR; TCRdb has only the in-frame clones, and not every one. The sample shows approximately 500,000 clones, 80% to 90% of them seen only once. Sample: peripheral blood. These TCRs come from a human donor in a cohort sampled during active COVID-19. Both conserved end residues are part of each CDR3. A D gene is named only where the DNA matches it firmly. Clone size appears in some rows only: once, few, many, or a class for an expanded clone.

J: TRBJ2-1
V: TRBV27
D: TRBD2
size: -
DNA: TGTGCCAGCAGGCCGGGACTAACCGACAATGAGCAGTTCTTC
CDR3: CASRPGLTDNEQFF

J: TRBJ2-2
V: TRBV7-6
D: -
size: -
DNA: TGTGCCAGCAGCTTAGCACAAAGAACCGGGGACACCGGGGAGCTGTTTTTT
CDR3: CASSLAQRTGDTGELFF

J: TRBJ1-4
V: TRBV4-3
D: TRBD1
size: -
DNA: TGCGCCAGCAGCCAAGACAGGGGGGCAACTAATGAAAAACTGTTTTTT
CDR3: CASSQDRGATNEKLFF

J: TRBJ2-7
V: TRBV11-1
D: TRBD1
size: -
DNA: TGTGCCAGCACCCCGACAGGGGGCCCCTACGAGCAGTACTTC
CDR3: CASTPTGGPYEQYF

J: TRBJ1-1
V: TRBV19
D: TRBD1
size: few
DNA: TGTGCCAGTAGTCCCCGACAGGGGGGCGCCGAAGCTTTCTTT
CDR3: CASSPRQGGAEAFF

J: TRBJ2-5
V: TRBV5-1
D: TRBD2
size: -
DNA: TGCGCCAGCAGCTTAGGGCTAGCGGGAGGGCACCCCCAAGAGACCCAGTACTTC
CDR3: CASSLGLAGGHPQETQYF

J: TRBJ2-5
V: TRBV3-1/TRBV3-2
D: -
size: -
DNA: TGTGCCAGCAGCCGTCTCCAAGAGACCCAGTACTTC
CDR3: CASSRLQETQYF

J: TRBJ2-3
V: TRBV5-5
D: TRBD2
size: -
DNA: TGTGCCAGCAGCCCTCTAGCGGGAAACACAGATACGCAGTATTTT
CDR3: CASSPLAGNTDTQYF

J: TRBJ2-1
V: TRBV5-1
D: -
size: -
DNA: TGCGCCAGCAGCTTGGTGGGTAGCGGAGGCTTCAATGAGCAGTTCTTC
CDR3: CASSLVGSGGFNEQFF

J: TRBJ2-1
V: TRBV2
D: -
size: -
DNA: TGTGCCAGCAGAGACCCCAGCGGAGGGCTCTCCTACAATGAGCAGTTCTTC
CDR3: CASRDPSGGLSYNEQFF

J: TRBJ2-5
V: TRBV29-1
D: -
size: -
DNA: TGCAGCGTTGAACGTGGGAGTGGGGAGACCCAGTACTTC
CDR3: CSVERGSGETQYF

J: TRBJ2-7
V: TRBV5-4
D: TRBD2
size: -
DNA: TGTGCCAGCAGCGCCGAACAGCGGGAGGGGAATGAGCAGTACTTC
CDR3: CASSAEQREGNEQYF

J: TRBJ2-5
V: TRBV24-1
D: -
size: -
DNA: TGTGCCACCAGTGACAGTCAAGAGACCCAGTACTTC
CDR3: CATSDSQETQYF

J: TRBJ1-1
V: TRBV7-9
D: -
size: -
DNA: TGTGCCAGCAGCTTATATTCACAGGGAGGGACTGAAGCTTTCTTT
CDR3: CASSLYSQGGTEAFF

J: TRBJ1-1
V: TRBV5-1
D: TRBD1
size: -
DNA: TGCGCCAGCAGCTCAAGGGACAGGGAAGTAACTGAAGCTTTCTTT
CDR3: CASSSRDREVTEAFF

J: TRBJ2-7
V: TRBV14
D: -
size: -
DNA: TGTGCCAGCAGCCAAGAAAGAACCAGGGTTCCAAACGAGCAGTACTTC
CDR3: CASSQERTRVPNEQYF

J: TRBJ1-1
V: TRBV7-9
D: TRBD1
size: -
DNA: TGTGCCAGCAGAAGGACAGGGGGAACTGAAGCTTTCTTT
CDR3: CASRRTGGTEAFF

J: TRBJ2-7
V: TRBV28
D: -
size: -
DNA: TGTGCCAGCAGTACACCATCTCAGGGGATTAGGGCCTACGAGCAGTACTTC
CDR3: CASSTPSQGIRAYEQYF

J: TRBJ1-2
V: TRBV5-1
D: TRBD1
size: -
DNA: TGCGCCAGCAGCGTCTTGGGGACAGGGGACTATGGCTACACCTTC
CDR3: CASSVLGTGDYGYTF

J: TRBJ2-3
V: TRBV9
D: -
size: few
DNA: TGTGCCAGCAGCGTAGCTTCGGGTATCCATACGCAGTATTTT
CDR3: CASSVASGIHTQYF

J: TRBJ1-2
V: TRBV9
D: -
size: -
DNA: TGTGCCAGCAGCCTTCGGCCGGCAGGACAGAGATACTATGGCTACACCTTC
CDR3: CASSLRPAGQRYYGYTF

J: TRBJ2-3
V: TRBV30
D: -
size: -
DNA: TGTGCCTGGAGTACCGGCCCATATCTGGAGAGGGGCACAGATACGCAGTATTTT
CDR3: CAWSTGPYLERGTDTQYF

J: TRBJ2-3
V: TRBV28
D: -
size: -
DNA: TGTGCCAGCAGTTTAGTACGGTCCACAGATACGCAGTATTTT
CDR3: CASSLVRSTDTQYF

J: TRBJ1-5
V: TRBV30
D: -
size: -
DNA: TGTGCCTGGAGCGGGGTGAGGGATCGGGATCAGCCCCAGCATTTT
CDR3: CAWSGVRDRDQPQHF

J: TRBJ1-1
V: TRBV19
D: TRBD1
size: -
DNA: TGTGCCAGTAGTATCACCCAGGGACAGGCGAACACTGAAGCTTTCTTT
CDR3: CASSITQGQANTEAFF

J: TRBJ2-2
V: TRBV12-5
D: -
size: -
DNA: TGTGCTAGTGGTTTGGGCGGGTTAGCGGATCCCGCCGGGGAGCTGTTTTTT
CDR3: CASGLGGLADPAGELFF

J: TRBJ1-3
V: TRBV5-4
D: -
size: -
DNA: TGTGCCAGCAGCGTAACAGGTTCGCAAAACACCATATATTTT
CDR3: CASSVTGSQNTIYF

J: TRBJ1-2
V: TRBV12-3/TRBV12-4
D: -
size: -
DNA: TGTGCCAGCAGTCAGGGGACTGGCTACACCTTC
CDR3: CASSQGTGYTF

J: TRBJ2-1
V: TRBV2
D: TRBD2
size: -
DNA: TGTGCCAGCAGTTGGGGACTAGTTGGTGAGCAGTTCTTC
CDR3: CASSWGLVGEQFF

J: TRBJ2-5
V: TRBV9
D: TRBD2
size: -
DNA: TGTGCCAGCAGCGTAACCGGGACTAGCGGGAGGGGGGGAAGTCAAGAGACCCAGTACTTC
CDR3: CASSVTGTSGRGGSQETQYF

J: TRBJ1-3
V: TRBV9
D: -
size: -
DNA: TGTGCCAGCAGCACACCAGGGGTGGCTGGAAACACCATATATTTT
CDR3: CASSTPGVAGNTIYF

J: TRBJ1-5
V: TRBV19
D: -
size: -
DNA: TGTGCCAGTAGCCCTACTCTTAATCAGCCCCAGCATTTT
CDR3: CASSPTLNQPQHF

J: TRBJ1-1
V: TRBV25-1
D: -
size: -
DNA: TGTGCCAGCAAATCAACTTCTGGACAGATGAACACTGAAGCTTTCTTT
CDR3: CASKSTSGQMNTEAFF

J: TRBJ1-1
V: TRBV28
D: -
size: -
DNA: TGTGCCACTAGAGGGGGTACTAAGAACACTGAAGCTTTCTTT
CDR3: CATRGGTKNTEAFF

J: TRBJ2-6
V: TRBV28
D: TRBD1
size: -
DNA: TGTGCCAGCAGTTTATTGTCGCCCGGACAGGGGGGAACTGGGGCCAACGTCCTGACTTTC
CDR3: CASSLLSPGQGGTGANVLTF

J: TRBJ2-1
V: TRBV2
D: TRBD2
size: few
DNA: TGTGCCAGCACCGTACTAGCGGGAGGGCCCAACGAAAATGAGCAGTTCTTC
CDR3: CASTVLAGGPNENEQFF

J: TRBJ2-7
V: TRBV2
D: TRBD1
size: -
DNA: TGTGCCAGCAGACGAGTGACAGGGTGGACGGAGGAGCAGTACTTC
CDR3: CASRRVTGWTEEQYF

J: TRBJ1-6
V: TRBV7-9
D: -
size: few
DNA: TGTGCCAGCAGCTTAATTCTAACTAATTCACCCCTCCACTTT
CDR3: CASSLILTNSPLHF

J: TRBJ2-3
V: TRBV28
D: -
size: -
DNA: TGTGCCAGCAGTGGCCCCAGCACAGATACGCAGTATTTT
CDR3: CASSGPSTDTQYF

J: TRBJ1-2
V: TRBV4-3
D: TRBD1
size: -
DNA: TGCGCCAGCAGCCTACAGGGGGGACGATATGGCTACACCTTC
CDR3: CASSLQGGRYGYTF

J: TRBJ2-5
V: TRBV20-1
D: -
size: -
DNA: TGCAGTGCTAGTCGACCGGAGGAGACCCAGTACTTC
CDR3: CSASRPEETQYF

J: TRBJ1-1
V: TRBV29-1
D: -
size: -
DNA: TGCAGCGTTTCGACGGGAGTTAACACTGAAGCTTTCTTT
CDR3: CSVSTGVNTEAFF

J: TRBJ2-7
V: TRBV7-2
D: TRBD2
size: -
DNA: TGTGCCAGCAGCTTAGTGGGGACTAGTCAAGACGAGCAGTACTTC
CDR3: CASSLVGTSQDEQYF

J: TRBJ2-7
V: TRBV2
D: -
size: once
DNA: TGTGCCAGCATCCCCATACTAAGCTCCTACGAGCAGTACTTC
CDR3: CASIPILSSYEQYF

J: TRBJ2-5
V: TRBV3-1/TRBV3-2
D: -
size: -
DNA: TGTGCCAGCAGCCAAGATAGGGGAACATCCCAAGAGACCCAGTACTTC
CDR3: CASSQDRGTSQETQYF

J: TRBJ2-2
V: TRBV18
D: TRBD2
size: -
DNA: TGTGCCAGCTCACCGGCTAGCGGGAGTACCGGGGAGCTGTTTTTT
CDR3: CASSPASGSTGELFF